This TCR beta chain was sequenced during a study of CD8+ T cells in alopecia areata. The CDR3 has 16 amino acids. Trimming removed 1 base from V and 1 base from J, with 13 bases in between. Germline V lookup: CDR1 SGHTA, CDR2 FQGNSA. The authors extracted RNA and reverse transcribed it into cDNA as the sequencing template. Generated by immunoSEQ multiplex PCR, the TCRdb table keeps only in-frame clones and is missing some. The data show some 110,000 clones, around two fifths seen once. This chain links TRBV7-2 with TRBJ1-1; D remains unclear. Sequencing was done on a sample of CD4+ T cells sorted from blood. This clonotype was obtained from a human donor with alopecia areata. In DNA form, the CDR3 reads TGTGCCAGCAGCTTAGGGCCCTCCCAAGCGAACACTGAAGCTTTCTTT. Translation: CASSLGPSQANTEAFF.